This passage covers 5 T cell receptor beta chains from one sample sequenced in a study of T cell repertoires in cytomegalovirus infection. TCRdb independently ran MiXCR on the reads; one entry per CDR3 protein. The table shows around 140,000 distinct CDR3 sequences, with roughly 6.5% occurring only once. Specimen: PBMCs. These TCRs come from a human donor in good health (CMV status not recorded). Some clones in this sample may be carry-over from other donors' samples.

The rearrangement joins TRBV20-1 to TRBJ1-2; TRBD1 might be the D (5 bases). CDR3 length: 13 residues. With 5 bases removed from V and 1 base from J, the gap between germline ends came to 11 bases. CDR1 and CDR2 (germline): DFQATT, SNEGSKA (reference sequence). CDR3 loop: CSAPGTNNYGYTF. As DNA, the CDR3 is TGCAGTGCTCCCGGGACTAATAACTATGGCTACACCTTC.

This clonotype was counted many times. CDR3: CASSLQEGNQPQHF. CDR3 bases: TGTGCCAGCAGCTTACAGGAAGGGAATCAGCCCCAGCATTTT. The V and J genes are TRBV7-9 and TRBJ1-5; D not resolved. V was shortened by 2 bases and J by 4 bases, with 9 bases between the two germline ends. CDR1 SEHNR and CDR2 FQNEAQ come from the germline V gene (reference sequence). This CDR3 comprises 14 residues.

This clonotype was detected only a few times. The chain combines TRBV18 with TRBJ1-5; D gene ambiguous. The CDR3 consists of 14 residues. Germline lookup yields CDR1 KGHSH and CDR2 LQKENI. Trimming shortened V by 5 bases and J by 4 bases, and 12 bases separated the two germline ends. CDR3 in amino acids: CASSTDGLNQPQHF. For the CDR3, the DNA is TGTGCCAGCTCAACGGACGGTTTAAATCAGCCCCAGCATTTT.

In this sample, this clonotype turned up many times. The chain combines TRBV28 with TRBJ2-5; 11 positions match TRBD1. Unmatched junction bases numbered 13, after V lost 3 bases and J lost 7 bases. Germline V gene lookup returns CDR1 MDHEN and CDR2 SYDVKM. The CDR3 is 17 amino acids. In nucleotides, the CDR3 is TGTGCCAGCAGTTTTGGTACGCGGGACAGGGGGAAACTGACCCAGTACTTC. This translates into CASSFGTRDRGKLTQYF.

This clonotype was observed at least ten times. The chain is built from TRBV19 and TRBJ1-5; TRBD1 aligns across 7 bases. The CDR3 extends over 16 amino acids. In germline, CDR1 is LNHDA, CDR2 SQIVND (reference sequence). After removal of 4 bases from V and 9 bases from J, the junction contained 15 bases not matched to a gene. The CDR3 DNA reads as TGTGCCAGTAGTACCATAGGGGGGGACCGGACAGGGCCCCAGCATTTT. It yields the protein CASSTIGGDRTGPQHF. Combining the CDR3 with reference TRBV19 and TRBJ1-5 gives the whole variable domain DGGITQSPKYLFRKEGQNVTLSCEQNLNHDAMYWYRQDPGQGLRLIYYSQIVNDFQKGDIAEGYSVSREKKESFPLTVTSAQKNPTAFYLCASSTIGGDRTGPQHFGDGTRLSIL.